This T cell receptor (beta chain) was identified during a study of blood T cell repertoires in COVID-19. Trimming cost V 0 bases and J 3 bases, with 13 bases left between them. The germline V gene has CDR1 SGHRS and CDR2 YFSETQ. This CDR3 is 15 amino acids long. Produced via immunoSEQ multiplex PCR; TCRdb's table is partial and in-frame only. Here the sample spans fewer than 150,000 clones, 70% to 90% being singletons. On this clone itself: Other DNA sequences in this sample translate to the same CDR3.

The clonotype was recovered from a man between 40 and 49 years old with acute or convalescent COVID-19. Sample: peripheral blood. This chain links TRBV5-1 with TRBJ2-7; TRBD2 is a possible D gene (5 bases). CDR3 in DNA: TGCGCCAGCAGCTTGGTTACTGGACTCAACTACGAGCAGTACTTC. Translated: CASSLVTGLNYEQYF.